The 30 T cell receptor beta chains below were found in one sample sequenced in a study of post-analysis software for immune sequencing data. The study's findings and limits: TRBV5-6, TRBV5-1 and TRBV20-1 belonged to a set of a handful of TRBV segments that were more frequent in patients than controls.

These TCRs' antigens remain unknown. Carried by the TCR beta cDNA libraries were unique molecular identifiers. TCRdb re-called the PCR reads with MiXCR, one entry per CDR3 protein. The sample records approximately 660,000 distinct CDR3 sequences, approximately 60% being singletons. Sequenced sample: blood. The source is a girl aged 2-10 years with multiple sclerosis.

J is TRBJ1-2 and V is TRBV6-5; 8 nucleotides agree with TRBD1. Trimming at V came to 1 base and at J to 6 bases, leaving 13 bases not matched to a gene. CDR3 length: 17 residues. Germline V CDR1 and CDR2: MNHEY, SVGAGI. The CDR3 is CASSYYFAGGVSDGYTF. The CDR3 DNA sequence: TGTGCCAGCAGTTACTATTTTGCAGGGGGCGTAAGCGATGGCTACACCTTC.

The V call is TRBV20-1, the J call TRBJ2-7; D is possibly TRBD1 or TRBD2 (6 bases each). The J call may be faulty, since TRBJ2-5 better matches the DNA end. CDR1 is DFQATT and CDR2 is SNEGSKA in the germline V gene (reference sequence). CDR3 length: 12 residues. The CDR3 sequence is CSAKTGRETQYF. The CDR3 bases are TGCAGTGCTAAAACAGGGAGGGAGACCCAGTACTTC.

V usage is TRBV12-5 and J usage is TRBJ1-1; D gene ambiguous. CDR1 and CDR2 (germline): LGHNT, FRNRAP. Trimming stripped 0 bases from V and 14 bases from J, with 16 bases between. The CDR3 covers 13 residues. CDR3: CASGLVRPDSGFF. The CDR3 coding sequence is TGTGCTAGTGGTTTGGTCCGACCGGATTCTGGGTTCTTT.

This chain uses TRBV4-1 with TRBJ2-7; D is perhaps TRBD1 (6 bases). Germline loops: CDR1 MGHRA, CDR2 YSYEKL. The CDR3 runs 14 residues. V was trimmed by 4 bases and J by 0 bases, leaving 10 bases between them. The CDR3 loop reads CASSPQGTSYEQYF. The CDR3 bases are TGCGCCAGCAGCCCGCAGGGGACCTCCTACGAGCAGTACTTC.

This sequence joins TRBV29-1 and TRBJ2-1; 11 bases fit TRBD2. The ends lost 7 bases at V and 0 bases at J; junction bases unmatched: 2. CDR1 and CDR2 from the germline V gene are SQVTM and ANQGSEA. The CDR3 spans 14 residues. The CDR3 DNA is TGCAGCGGTAGCGGGGGGGCCTCCTACAATGAGCAGTTCTTC. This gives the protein CSGSGGASYNEQFF.

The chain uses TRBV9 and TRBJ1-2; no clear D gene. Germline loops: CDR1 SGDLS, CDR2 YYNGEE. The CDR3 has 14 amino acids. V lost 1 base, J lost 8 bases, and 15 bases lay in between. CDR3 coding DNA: TGTGCCAGCAGCGTAAGTCTAGTCCGGCACGGCTACACCTTC. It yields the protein CASSVSLVRHGYTF.

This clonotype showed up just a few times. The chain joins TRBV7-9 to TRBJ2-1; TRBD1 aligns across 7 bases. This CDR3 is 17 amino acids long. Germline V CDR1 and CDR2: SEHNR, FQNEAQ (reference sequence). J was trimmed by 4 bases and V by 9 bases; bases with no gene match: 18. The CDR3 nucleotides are TGTGCCAGAAAACTTACAGGGGAAAATCTCGAATACAATGAGCAGTTCTTC. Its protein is CARKLTGENLEYNEQFF.

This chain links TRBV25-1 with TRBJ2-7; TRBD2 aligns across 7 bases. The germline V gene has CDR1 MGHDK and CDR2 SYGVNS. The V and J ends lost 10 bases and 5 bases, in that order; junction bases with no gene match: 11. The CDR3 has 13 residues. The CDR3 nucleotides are TGTGCCATTGAAGCGGGACGGATCCACGAGCAGTACTTC. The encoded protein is CAIEAGRIHEQYF.

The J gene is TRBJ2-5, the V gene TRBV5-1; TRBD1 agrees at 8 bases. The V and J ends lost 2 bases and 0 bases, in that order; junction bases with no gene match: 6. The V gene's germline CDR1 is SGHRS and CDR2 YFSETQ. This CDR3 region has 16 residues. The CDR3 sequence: CASSFPDRGYQETQYF. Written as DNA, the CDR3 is TGCGCCAGCAGCTTCCCAGACAGGGGCTACCAAGAGACCCAGTACTTC.

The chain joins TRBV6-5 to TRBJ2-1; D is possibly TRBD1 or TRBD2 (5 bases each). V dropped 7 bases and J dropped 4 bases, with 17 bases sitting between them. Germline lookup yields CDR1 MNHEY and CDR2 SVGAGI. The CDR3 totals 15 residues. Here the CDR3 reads CASKASLGEYNEQFF. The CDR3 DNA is TGTGCCAGCAAGGCTAGCTTAGGGGAATACAATGAGCAGTTCTTC.

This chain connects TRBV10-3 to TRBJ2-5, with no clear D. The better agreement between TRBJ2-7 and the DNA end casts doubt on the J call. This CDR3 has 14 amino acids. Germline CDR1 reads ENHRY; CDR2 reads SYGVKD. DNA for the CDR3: TGTGCCATCAGTCACGCGACCCTAAACTACGAGCAGTACTTC. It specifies CAISHATLNYEQYF.

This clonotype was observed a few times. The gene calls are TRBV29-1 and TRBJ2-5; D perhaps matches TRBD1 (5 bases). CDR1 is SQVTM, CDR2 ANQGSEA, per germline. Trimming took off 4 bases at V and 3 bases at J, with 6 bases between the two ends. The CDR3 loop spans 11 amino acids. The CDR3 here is CSVGQKETQYF. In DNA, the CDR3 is TGCAGCGTTGGACAGAAAGAGACCCAGTACTTC.

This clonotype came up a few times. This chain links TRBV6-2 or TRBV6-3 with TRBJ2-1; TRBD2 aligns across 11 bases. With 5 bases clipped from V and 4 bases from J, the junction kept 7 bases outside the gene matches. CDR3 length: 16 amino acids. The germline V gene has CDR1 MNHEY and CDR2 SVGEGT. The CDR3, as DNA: TGTGCCAGCAGTCACCCGGGACTAGCGGCTTACAATGAGCAGTTCTTC. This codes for CASSHPGLAAYNEQFF.

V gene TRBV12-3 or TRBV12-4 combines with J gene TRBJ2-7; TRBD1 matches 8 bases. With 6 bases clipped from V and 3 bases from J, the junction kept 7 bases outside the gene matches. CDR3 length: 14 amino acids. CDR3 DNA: TGTGCCAGCAGACCCGGGACAGGCAACTACGAGCAGTACTTC. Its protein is CASRPGTGNYEQYF.

The CDR3 loop reads CSAIDFLQRSDEQFF. DNA of the CDR3: TGCAGTGCGATAGACTTCCTACAGAGGTCGGATGAGCAGTTCTTC. The gene calls are TRBV20-1 and TRBJ2-1; D remains unclear. CDR1 and CDR2 from the germline V gene are DFQATT and SNEGSKA (reference sequence). Trimming left V 6 bases short and J 8 bases short, with 23 bases between. The CDR3 has 15 amino acids.

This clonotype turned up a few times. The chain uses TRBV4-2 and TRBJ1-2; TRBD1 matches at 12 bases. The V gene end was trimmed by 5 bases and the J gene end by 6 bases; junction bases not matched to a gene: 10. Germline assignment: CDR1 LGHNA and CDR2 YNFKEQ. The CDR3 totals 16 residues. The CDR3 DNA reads TGTGCCAGCAGCTCCAGGGACAGGGGGCCCAGAAATGGCTACACCTTC. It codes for CASSSRDRGPRNGYTF.

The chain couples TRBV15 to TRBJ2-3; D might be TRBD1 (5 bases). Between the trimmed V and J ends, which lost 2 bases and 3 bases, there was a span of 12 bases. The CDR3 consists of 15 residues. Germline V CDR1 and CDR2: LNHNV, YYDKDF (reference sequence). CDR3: CATSRQGIRTDTQYF. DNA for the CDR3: TGTGCCACCAGCAGACAGGGTATTCGGACAGATACGCAGTATTTT.

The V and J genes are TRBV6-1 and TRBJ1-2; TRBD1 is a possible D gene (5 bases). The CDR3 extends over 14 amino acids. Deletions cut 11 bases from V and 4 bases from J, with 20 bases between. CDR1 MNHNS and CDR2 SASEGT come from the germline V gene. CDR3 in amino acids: CASRGTWTIYGYTF. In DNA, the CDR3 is TGTGCCTCCCGGGGGACGTGGACAATCTATGGCTACACCTTC.

CDR3 amino acids: CASSLESGRANEQFF. The DNA of the CDR3 is TGTGCCAGCAGCTTAGAGTCAGGCAGGGCAAATGAGCAGTTCTTC. This chain links TRBV7-2 with TRBJ2-1, with D perhaps TRBD1 (5 bases). Germline V gives CDR1 SGHTA, CDR2 FQGNSA. Trimming shortened V by 1 base and J by 7 bases, and 14 bases separated the two germline ends. This CDR3 is 15 amino acids long.

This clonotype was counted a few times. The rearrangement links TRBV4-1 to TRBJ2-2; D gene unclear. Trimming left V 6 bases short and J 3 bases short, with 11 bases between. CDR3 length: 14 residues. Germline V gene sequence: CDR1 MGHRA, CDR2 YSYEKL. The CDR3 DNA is TGCGCCAGCAGGTTAACTCGATACACCGGGGAGCTGTTTTTT. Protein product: CASRLTRYTGELFF.

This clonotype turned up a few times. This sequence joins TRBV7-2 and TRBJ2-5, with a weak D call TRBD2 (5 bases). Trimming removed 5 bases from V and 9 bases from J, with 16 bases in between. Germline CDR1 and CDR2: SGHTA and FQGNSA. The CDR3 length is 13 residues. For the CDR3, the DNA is TGTGCCAGCAGCGGAGGCTGGGGTGAGGCCCAGTACTTC. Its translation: CASSGGWGEAQYF. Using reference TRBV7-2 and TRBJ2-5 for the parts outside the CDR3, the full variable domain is GAGVSQSPSNKVTEKGKDVELRCDPISGHTALYWYRQSLGQGLEFLIYFQGNSAPDKSGLPSDRFSAERTGGSVSTLTIQRTQQEDSAVYLCASSGGWGEAQYFGPGTRLLVL.

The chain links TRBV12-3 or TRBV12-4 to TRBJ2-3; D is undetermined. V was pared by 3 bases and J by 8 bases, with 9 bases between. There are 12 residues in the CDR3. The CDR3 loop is CASSFSSGTQYF. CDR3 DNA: TGTGCCAGCAGTTTTTCGTCAGGTACGCAGTATTTT.

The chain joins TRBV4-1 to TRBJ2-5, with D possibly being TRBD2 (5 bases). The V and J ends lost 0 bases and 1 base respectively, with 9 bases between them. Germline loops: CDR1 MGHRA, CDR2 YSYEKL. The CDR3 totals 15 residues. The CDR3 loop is CASSQDRGFQETQYF. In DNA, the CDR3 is TGCGCCAGCAGCCAAGATCGCGGGTTCCAAGAGACCCAGTACTTC.

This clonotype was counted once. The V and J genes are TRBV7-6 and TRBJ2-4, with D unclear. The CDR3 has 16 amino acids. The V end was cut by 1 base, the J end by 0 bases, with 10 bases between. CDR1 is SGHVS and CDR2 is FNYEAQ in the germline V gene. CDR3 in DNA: TGTGCCAGCAGCTTAGACCCAAAACTAGCCAAAAACATTCAGTACTTC. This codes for CASSLDPKLAKNIQYF.

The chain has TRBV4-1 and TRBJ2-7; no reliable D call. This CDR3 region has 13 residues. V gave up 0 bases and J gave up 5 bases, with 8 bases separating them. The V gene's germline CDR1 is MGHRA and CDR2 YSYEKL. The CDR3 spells CASSQDWGHEQYF. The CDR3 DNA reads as TGCGCCAGCAGCCAAGATTGGGGTCACGAGCAGTACTTC.

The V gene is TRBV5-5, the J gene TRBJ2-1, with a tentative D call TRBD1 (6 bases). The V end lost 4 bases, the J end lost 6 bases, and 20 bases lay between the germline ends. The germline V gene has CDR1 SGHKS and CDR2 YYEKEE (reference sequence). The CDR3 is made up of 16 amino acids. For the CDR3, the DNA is TGTGCCAGCAGCCTAGCACCAGGGGCTCTTTTCAATGAGCAGTTCTTC. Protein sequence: CASSLAPGALFNEQFF.

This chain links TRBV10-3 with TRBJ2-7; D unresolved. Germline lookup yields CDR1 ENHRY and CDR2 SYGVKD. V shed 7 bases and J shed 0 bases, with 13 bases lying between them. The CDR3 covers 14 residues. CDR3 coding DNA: TGTGCCATCACCTCGGACGGAAGCTCCTACGAGCAGTACTTC. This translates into CAITSDGSSYEQYF.

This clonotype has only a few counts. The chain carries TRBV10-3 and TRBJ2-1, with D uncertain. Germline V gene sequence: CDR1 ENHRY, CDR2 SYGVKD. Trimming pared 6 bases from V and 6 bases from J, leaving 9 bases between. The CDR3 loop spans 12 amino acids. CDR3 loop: CAIRGPGNEQFF. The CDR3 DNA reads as TGTGCCATCAGAGGGCCGGGCAATGAGCAGTTCTTC.

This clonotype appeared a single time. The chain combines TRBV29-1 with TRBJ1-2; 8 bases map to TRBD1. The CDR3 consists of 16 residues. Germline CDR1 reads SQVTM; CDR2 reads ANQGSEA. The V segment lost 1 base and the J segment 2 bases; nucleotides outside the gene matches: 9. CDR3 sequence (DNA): TGCAGCGTTGAAGGTTCCCCGGGACAGGCCAACTATGGCTACACCTTC. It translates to CSVEGSPGQANYGYTF.

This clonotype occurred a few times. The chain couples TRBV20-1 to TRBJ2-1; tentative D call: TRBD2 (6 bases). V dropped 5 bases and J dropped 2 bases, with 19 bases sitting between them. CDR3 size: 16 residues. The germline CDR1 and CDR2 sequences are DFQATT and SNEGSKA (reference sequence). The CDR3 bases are TGCAGTGCTGAGTCGATAGCGGCCACCACCTACAATGAGCAGTTCTTC. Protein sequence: CSAESIAATTYNEQFF.